The present T cell receptor (beta chain) was sequenced within a study of T-cell memory formation after mild COVID-19. General study points: Researchers could not confirm that second-wave clones peaking on day 37 targeted SARS-CoV-2. While clones contracting from day 15 to 85 were balanced between CD4 and CD8, later expanders leaned CD4+. Contracting CD4+ clones lay largely in CM and EM, with CD8+ ones residing in EMRA.

There are many counts of this clonotype. As yet, its antigen is unknown. The CDR3 has 14 residues. V was cut by 5 bases and J by 8 bases, with 16 bases left in between. CDR1 MNHEY and CDR2 SMNVEV come from the germline V gene (reference sequence). Via MiXCR, TCRdb re-called the 5' RACE reads, giving one row per CDR3 protein. The sample has tens of thousands of distinct CDR3 sequences; roughly 7% are singletons. The chain uses TRBV27 and TRBJ2-1; the D gene is possibly TRBD2 (5 bases). This clonotype was obtained from an adult who had mild COVID-19 (a few samples of this study predate the infection). Cell type and time point are not known. Sequencing was carried out using PBMCs or a T cell subset sorted from them (not recorded which). CDR3 sequence (DNA): TGTGCCAGCAGTCAGTCGCGGGCCCGCGATGAGCAGTTCTTC. This encodes CASSQSRARDEQFF.